A single sample is the source of the 26 T cell receptor beta chains below, sequenced in a study of molecular identifiers for immune sequencing clone quantification. TCRdb ran MiXCR on the PCR reads and lists one entry per CDR3 protein. Of some 40,000 distinct CDR3 sequences detected, less than 20% appear once; the ten largest clones hold 5.5% to 7.5%. The sequencing sample was made of naive CD8+ T cells from blood, with Jurkat cell RNA spiked in. Subset meaning: FACS-sorted CD8+CD4-CCR7+CD45RA+ naive T cells. These receptors all come from a human donor in good health. Some libraries in this study had Jurkat cell RNA spiked in.

In its sample, this clonotype was seen many times. The chain uses TRBV6-2 or TRBV6-3 and TRBJ2-7; D remains unclear. Trimming cost V 6 bases and J 2 bases, with 8 bases left between them. CDR1 MNHEY and CDR2 SVGEGT come from the germline V gene. This CDR3 comprises 12 residues. Here the CDR3 DNA reads TGTGCCAGCAGCAGGCGCGCCTACGAGCAGTACTTC. Translating gives CASSRRAYEQYF.

This sequence joins TRBV7-9 and TRBJ2-7; D possibly matches TRBD1 or TRBD2 (5 bases each). The CDR3 has 15 amino acids. The germline V gene has CDR1 SEHNR and CDR2 FQNEAQ (reference sequence). Trimming shortened V by 4 bases and J by 5 bases, and 18 bases separated the two germline ends. The CDR3 spells CASSSPRGAHHEQYF. CDR3 DNA sequence: TGTGCCAGCAGCTCCCCCCGAGGGGCACATCACGAGCAGTACTTC.

This clonotype was detected many times. V is TRBV6-2 or TRBV6-3 and J is TRBJ2-7; D is perhaps TRBD2 (5 bases). From germline, CDR1 is MNHEY and CDR2 SVGEGT. Trimming left V 1 base short and J 1 base short, with 5 bases between. The CDR3 runs to 13 residues. The CDR3 sequence is CASSYWRSYEQYF. DNA for the CDR3: TGTGCCAGCAGTTACTGGAGGTCCTACGAGCAGTACTTC.

At least ten counts were recorded for this clonotype. The chain has TRBV2 and TRBJ2-3; the D gene is possibly TRBD2 (6 bases). CDR1 and CDR2 (germline): SNHLY, FYNNEI. Between the trimmed V and J ends, which lost 3 bases and 7 bases, there was a span of 14 bases. The CDR3 sequence is 14 residues long. The CDR3, as DNA: TGTGCCAGCAGTGATCTTCCTAGCGCTAATACGCAGTATTTT. It is translated as CASSDLPSANTQYF.

This clonotype showed up many times. The chain recombines TRBV14 with TRBJ2-7; D tentatively fits TRBD1 or TRBD2 (6 bases each). The V gene's germline CDR1 is SGHDN and CDR2 FVKESK. CDR3 length: 17 amino acids. Trimming pared 4 bases from V and 6 bases from J, leaving 25 bases between. Here the CDR3 DNA reads TGTGCCAGCAGCCCCCTGGGGGGCGGGTGGGGCCTACGCGAGCAGTACTTC. Protein sequence: CASSPLGGGWGLREQYF.

The chain has TRBV14 and TRBJ2-2, with TRBD2 as a possible D gene (6 bases). The CDR3 is made up of 15 amino acids. V lost 2 bases to trimming and J lost 4 bases, with 11 bases between them. Germline loops: CDR1 SGHDN, CDR2 FVKESK. This CDR3 reads CASSQKPGGTGELFF. CDR3 sequence (DNA): TGTGCCAGCAGCCAAAAACCCGGGGGCACCGGGGAGCTGTTTTTT.

This clonotype has a handful of counts. The chain uses TRBV12-5 and TRBJ1-1; the D gene is possibly TRBD1 (5 bases). V lost 9 bases to trimming and J lost 3 bases, with 17 bases between them. CDR1 is LGHNT, CDR2 FRNRAP, per germline. The CDR3 runs 14 residues. CDR3 region: CASAPGGAYTEAFF. The DNA for the CDR3 is TGTGCTAGCGCCCCCGGCGGGGCCTACACTGAAGCTTTCTTT. Based on the CDR3 plus reference TRBV12-5 and TRBJ1-1, the full variable domain is DARVTQTPRHKVTEMGQEVTMRCQPILGHNTVFWYRQTMMQGLELLAYFRNRAPLDDSGMPKDRFSAEMPDATLATLKIQPSEPRDSAVYFCASAPGGAYTEAFFGQGTRLTVV.

V and J are TRBV9 and TRBJ2-2; the D call may be TRBD1 or TRBD2 (5 bases each). The CDR3 has 13 residues. V was pared by 4 bases and J by 7 bases, with 11 bases between. CDR1 and CDR2 from the germline V gene are SGDLS and YYNGEE. CDR3 residues: CASSRGVGGELFF. CDR3 coding DNA: TGTGCCAGCAGCCGAGGGGTGGGCGGGGAGCTGTTTTTT.

This clonotype was observed at least ten times. This sequence joins TRBV7-8 and TRBJ1-2; a weak D match, TRBD1 (6 bases). Germline assignment: CDR1 SGHVS and CDR2 FQNEAQ. The CDR3 runs to 14 residues. V dropped 0 bases and J dropped 4 bases, with 9 bases sitting between them. The CDR3 loop is CASSLAGGGYGYTF. The CDR3 DNA follows: TGTGCCAGCAGCTTAGCGGGAGGGGGCTATGGCTACACCTTC.

This clonotype appeared many times. The rearrangement links TRBV4-1 to TRBJ2-1; D remains ambiguous. The V end lost 5 bases, the J end lost 5 bases, and 7 bases lay between the germline ends. Germline CDR1 reads MGHRA; CDR2 reads YSYEKL. This CDR3 region has 12 residues. The CDR3 loop reads CASSADHNEQFF. The CDR3, as DNA: TGCGCCAGCAGCGCAGACCACAATGAGCAGTTCTTC.

This clonotype has a handful of counts. The rearrangement links TRBV7-9 to TRBJ2-3; 8 positions match TRBD2. Losses at the gene ends were 2 bases for V and 2 bases for J; bases not matched to a gene: 3. Germline V CDR1 and CDR2: SEHNR, FQNEAQ (reference sequence). This CDR3 has 15 amino acids. CDR3 nucleotide sequence: TGTGCCAGCAGCTTATTAGCGGGGACCACAGATACGCAGTATTTT. It encodes CASSLLAGTTDTQYF.

The table lists this clonotype with many counts. The gene calls are TRBV7-2 and TRBJ2-1, with 11 nucleotides matching TRBD2. Germline loops: CDR1 SGHTA, CDR2 FQGNSA. V shed 8 bases, J shed 2 bases, and the junction held 5 bases outside the gene matches. The CDR3 extends over 15 amino acids. CDR3 bases: TGTGCCAGCCAACTAGCGGGAGTAGCCTACAATGAGCAGTTCTTC. It translates to CASQLAGVAYNEQFF.

This clonotype was counted many times. V is TRBV4-1 and J is TRBJ2-1, with a tentative D call TRBD1 (6 bases). The germline V and J ends were trimmed by 2 bases and 2 bases, with 13 bases remaining between them. The CDR3 contains 16 residues. The germline V gene encodes CDR1 MGHRA and CDR2 YSYEKL. This CDR3 is CASSQKPRGPYNEQFF. For the CDR3, the DNA is TGCGCCAGCAGCCAAAAGCCCAGGGGCCCCTACAATGAGCAGTTCTTC.

V and J are TRBV7-9 and TRBJ2-7, with D perhaps TRBD2 (5 bases). The CDR3 is 13 amino acids. Germline CDR1 is SEHNR and CDR2 is FQNEAQ (reference sequence). The V end was cut by 5 bases, the J end by 6 bases, with 14 bases between. CDR3: CASSPTTSREQYF. The DNA for the CDR3 is TGTGCCAGCAGCCCAACTACTAGTCGCGAGCAGTACTTC.

This clonotype was detected many times. This chain joins TRBV10-3 and TRBJ1-1, with D tentatively TRBD1 (5 bases). The CDR3 runs 13 residues. V was clipped by 8 bases and J by 0 bases, with 10 bases between them. The germline gives CDR1 ENHRY, CDR2 SYGVKD. CDR3 residues: CAIGAGMNTEAFF. CDR3 nucleotides: TGTGCCATCGGGGCGGGAATGAACACTGAAGCTTTCTTT.

This clonotype showed up many times. The V gene is TRBV4-2, the J gene TRBJ2-7; D unresolved. This CDR3 comprises 13 residues. The V and J ends lost 2 bases and 3 bases respectively, with 8 bases between them. From germline, CDR1 is LGHNA and CDR2 YNFKEQ. The DNA for the CDR3 is TGTGCCAGCAGCCAATTCGCCATCTACGAGCAGTACTTC. It codes for CASSQFAIYEQYF.

The chain combines TRBV5-4 with TRBJ2-1; the D gene is possibly TRBD1 (6 bases). The V end lost 4 bases, the J end lost 6 bases, and 17 bases lay between the germline ends. CDR1 and CDR2 from the germline V gene are SGHNT and YYREEE (reference sequence). The CDR3 runs to 15 residues. The CDR3: CASSPQGLLSNEQFF. DNA of the CDR3: TGTGCCAGCAGCCCCCAGGGGTTGTTAAGCAATGAGCAGTTCTTC.

This clonotype has a count of ten or more. This chain uses TRBV24-1 with TRBJ2-1; 10 positions agree with TRBD2. The CDR3 is 16 residues long. Per germline, CDR1 KGHDR and CDR2 SFDVKD. V dropped 1 base and J dropped 9; count of bases not matched to a gene: 8. In DNA form, the CDR3 reads TGTGCCACCAGTGATTTTACGGCTAGCGGGAGTACTGAGCAGTTCTTC. As protein: CATSDFTASGSTEQFF.

J is TRBJ1-4 and V is TRBV7-8; 9 nucleotides agree with TRBD1. CDR1 is SGHVS, CDR2 FQNEAQ, per germline. J was trimmed by 5 bases and V by 4 bases; bases with no gene match: 2. CDR3 length: 14 residues. This chain's CDR3 is CASSYGQGNEKLFF. CDR3 DNA sequence: TGTGCCAGCAGCTACGGACAGGGGAATGAAAAACTGTTTTTT. Looking up the rest from reference TRBV7-8 and TRBJ1-4 gives the full variable domain: GAGVSQSPRYKVAKRGQDVALRCDPISGHVSLFWYQQALGQGPEFLTYFQNEAQLDKSGLPSDRFFAERPEGSVSTLKIQRTQQEDSAVYLCASSYGQGNEKLFFGSGTQLSVL.

There are many counts of this clonotype. The gene calls are TRBV28 and TRBJ2-7, with 9 bases matching TRBD2. The ends lost 4 bases at V and 6 bases at J; junction bases unmatched: 4. This CDR3 comprises 13 residues. Germline CDR1 reads MDHEN; CDR2 reads SYDVKM. Here the CDR3 reads CASSSAGGREQYF. The DNA for the CDR3 is TGTGCCAGCAGTTCAGCGGGAGGCCGCGAGCAGTACTTC.

This clonotype was picked up a small number of times. The chain uses TRBV7-9 and TRBJ2-2; 9 nucleotides agree with TRBD1. Germline V gene lookup returns CDR1 SEHNR and CDR2 FQNEAQ (reference sequence). The CDR3 extends over 16 amino acids. After removal of 5 bases from V and 3 bases from J, the junction contained 7 bases not matched to a gene. This CDR3 reads CASSSVGTGYTGELFF. Here the CDR3 DNA reads TGTGCCAGCAGCAGTGTCGGGACAGGGTACACCGGGGAGCTGTTTTTT. Filled out from reference TRBV7-9 and TRBJ2-2, the complete variable domain reads DTGVSQNPRHKITKRGQNVTFRCDPISEHNRLYWYRQTLGQGPEFLTYFQNEAQLEKSRLLSDRFSAERPKGSFSTLEIQRTEQGDSAMYLCASSSVGTGYTGELFFGEGSRLTVL.

This clonotype was seen at least ten times. The CDR3 nucleotides are TGTGCCAGCAGCTTAGGGACTAGAAACAATGAGCAGTTCTTC. Its translation is CASSLGTRNNEQFF. The rearrangement links TRBV7-9 to TRBJ2-1, with 7 bases that match TRBD2. This CDR3 has 14 residues. Trimming took 1 base from V and 5 from J; bases not matched to a gene: 2. The germline gives CDR1 SEHNR, CDR2 FQNEAQ (reference sequence).

This clonotype was observed many times. This rearrangement joins TRBV6-5 to TRBJ2-7, with D possibly being TRBD2 (6 bases). In germline, CDR1 is MNHEY, CDR2 SVGAGI. The CDR3 runs 13 residues. The V end was cut by 0 bases, the J end by 6 bases, with 9 bases between. This chain's CDR3 is CASSYSMGGEQYF. The CDR3 DNA reads TGTGCCAGCAGTTACTCGATGGGGGGCGAGCAGTACTTC.

This clonotype was seen many times. This rearrangement joins TRBV12-3 or TRBV12-4 to TRBJ1-4; 11 bases match TRBD1. V shed 6 bases, J shed 8 bases, and the junction held 17 bases outside the gene matches. The CDR3 contains 18 residues. The chain's CDR3 is CASSHPREGQGEGEKLFF. In DNA, the CDR3 is TGTGCCAGCAGCCACCCCCGGGAGGGACAGGGGGAAGGGGAAAAACTGTTTTTT.

This clonotype occurred many times. The genes are TRBV28 and TRBJ2-3; D possibly corresponds to TRBD1 (6 bases). CDR3 length: 15 residues. V lost 3 bases to trimming and J lost 4 bases, with 14 bases between them. The V gene's germline CDR1 is MDHEN and CDR2 SYDVKM. The CDR3 DNA is TGTGCCAGCAGTTTCGGCGGTCCAGGGGCAGATACGCAGTATTTT. Protein sequence: CASSFGGPGADTQYF.

This clonotype showed up just a few times. The chain carries TRBV9 and TRBJ1-1; D gene ambiguous. V lost 0 bases and J lost 6, with 12 bases in between. The CDR3 runs to 14 residues. The germline V gene encodes CDR1 SGDLS and CDR2 YYNGEE. The CDR3 loop reads CASSVVTDSSEAFF. In DNA form, the CDR3 reads TGTGCCAGCAGCGTAGTTACAGATTCGTCTGAAGCTTTCTTT.